The T cell receptor (beta chain) described here comes from a study of patients and donors after allogeneic stem cell transplantation. This clonotype has just a few counts. TCRdb re-called the RT-PCR reads through MiXCR, storing one row per CDR3 protein. Here the sample spans fewer than 250,000 distinct CDR3 sequences, around an eighth being singletons. J was trimmed by 5 bases and V by 5 bases; bases with no gene match: 14. The CDR3 consists of 17 residues. The germline CDR1 and CDR2 sequences are MNHEY and SVGEGT. The sequence derives from a human donor who was either an allogeneic HSCT recipient or a stem cell or donor lymphocyte infusion donor (not recorded which). It is not recorded whose cells these are; they may come from a transplant donor. The sequenced sample was blood, either unsorted or a sorted T cell fraction (not recorded which). The gene calls are TRBV6-2 or TRBV6-3 and TRBJ2-2; 7 nucleotides align to TRBD2. The CDR3 DNA reads as TGTGCCAGCAGTAAATGGGGGGGGACGTCGGATACCGGGGAGCTGTTTTTT. Translation: CASSKWGGTSDTGELFF.